This is a list of T cell receptor beta chains from one sample in a study of cytomegalovirus exposure and HLA in healthy donors. The method was immunoSEQ multiplex PCR; TCRdb's version includes in-frame clones alone and lacks a portion of them. The sample consists of fewer than 250,000 clones, 79% of them appearing once. Sequencing input: PBMCs. The receptors originated from a woman aged 18-29 years in good health and CMV-seronegative. Each CDR3 is given with its conserved first and last residue. The D gene is left open where the match is weak. Clone size is shown for a subset of rows, as once, few, many or a class of expanded clone.

v_gene	j_gene	abundance	d_gene	CDR3nt	CDR3aa
TRBV9	TRBJ1-1	-	-	TGTGCCAGCAGCGTATCCAGGCTGAACACTGAAGCTTTCTTT	CASSVSRLNTEAFF
TRBV19	TRBJ2-2	few	TRBD1	TGTGCCAGTATACAGGGGGCGGGATCCACCGGGGAGCTGTTTTTT	CASIQGAGSTGELFF
TRBV5-4	TRBJ1-1	once	-	TGTGCCAGCAGCCCCTCTTTTATGAACACTGAAGCTTTCTTT	CASSPSFMNTEAFF
TRBV4-3	TRBJ1-1	-	-	TGCGCCAGCAGCCAAGAGGCCCTGAACACTGAAGCTTTCTTT	CASSQEALNTEAFF
TRBV7-8	TRBJ1-1	-	-	TGTGCCAGCAGCGGGGCAGGACACAAGAACACTGAAGCTTTCTTT	CASSGAGHKNTEAFF
TRBV5-1	TRBJ1-1	once	TRBD1	TGCGCCAGCAGCAGGGACAGGGAGGGCACTGAAGCTTTCTTT	CASSRDREGTEAFF
TRBV7-7	TRBJ2-7	-	-	TGTGCCAGCAGCCCCTCCCTGGGGCCCGAGCAGTACTTC	CASSPSLGPEQYF
TRBV7-9	TRBJ2-1	-	TRBD2	TGTGCCAGCACCGGACTAGTTTTGAGTGAGCAGTTCTTC	CASTGLVLSEQFF
TRBV28	TRBJ2-6	-	-	TGTGCCAGCAGTTCACCGGGGTCTGGGGCCAACGTCCTGACTTTC	CASSSPGSGANVLTF
TRBV15	TRBJ1-5	-	TRBD1	TGTGCCACCAGCAAATCGACAGGGGATAGCAATCAGCCCCAGCATTTT	CATSKSTGDSNQPQHF
TRBV6-1	TRBJ1-2	-	TRBD1	TGTGCCAGCAGTTTCCGGGACAGGGCTCTGGGCTACACCTTC	CASSFRDRALGYTF
TRBV9	TRBJ1-5	few	-	TGTGCCAGCAGCGGGTCGGGGGTTAGCAATCAGCCCCAGCATTTT	CASSGSGVSNQPQHF
TRBV25-1	TRBJ1-5	few	TRBD1	TGTGCCAGCAGTGAGGCCGGGACAGGGAATATGCAGCCCCAGCATTTT	CASSEAGTGNMQPQHF
TRBV27	TRBJ1-2	-	TRBD1	TGTGCCAGCAGGACCGGACAGGCCAACTATGGCTACACCTTC	CASRTGQANYGYTF
TRBV11-2	TRBJ2-3	-	TRBD1	TGTGCCAGCAGCACATCCGGGACAGGGACAACGCAGTATTTT	CASSTSGTGTTQYF
TRBV6-5	TRBJ2-1	-	-	TGTGCCAGCATAAGTAGATCCCCCCCCAATGAGCAGTTCTTC	CASISRSPPNEQFF
TRBV5-1	TRBJ2-2	-	TRBD1	TGCGCCAGCAGCTTGCGGACAGGGGGGAATACCGGGGAGCTGTTTTTT	CASSLRTGGNTGELFF
TRBV10-2	TRBJ2-5	-	TRBD1	TGCGCCAGCACCGATTACGGGACAGGGGGAAACCAAGAGACCCAGTACTTC	CASTDYGTGGNQETQYF
TRBV5-6	TRBJ1-6	-	TRBD1	TGTGCCAGCAGCTTGTCTCAGGGGGCGGGTAATTCACCCCTCCACTTT	CASSLSQGAGNSPLHF
TRBV6-6	TRBJ1-5	-	TRBD1	TGTGCCTCCAGGGGGAGCAATCAGCCCCAGCATTTT	CASRGSNQPQHF
TRBV5-1	TRBJ2-7	-	-	TGCGCCAGCAGCTTGGGGAGTGCAGCGCAGCAGTACTTC	CASSLGSAAQQYF
TRBV19	TRBJ2-7	-	-	TGTGCCAGTAGTACCGGGAGTTCTTACGAGCAGTACTTC	CASSTGSSYEQYF
TRBV30	TRBJ2-3	-	-	TGTGCCTGGAGTCCCAGACTAACGGGAGTGGGCACAGATACGCAGTATTTT	CAWSPRLTGVGTDTQYF
TRBV11-3	TRBJ2-3	-	TRBD1	TGTGCCAGCAGCTTCGGACAGGGGCTAGATACGCAGTATTTT	CASSFGQGLDTQYF
TRBV28	TRBJ1-1	-	-	TGTGCCAGCAGTTCCCCAGGGTACACTGAAGCTTTCTTT	CASSSPGYTEAFF
TRBV7-2	TRBJ2-7	-	-	TGTGCCAGCAGCTCTTTCGACAGATCCTACGAGCAGTACTTC	CASSSFDRSYEQYF